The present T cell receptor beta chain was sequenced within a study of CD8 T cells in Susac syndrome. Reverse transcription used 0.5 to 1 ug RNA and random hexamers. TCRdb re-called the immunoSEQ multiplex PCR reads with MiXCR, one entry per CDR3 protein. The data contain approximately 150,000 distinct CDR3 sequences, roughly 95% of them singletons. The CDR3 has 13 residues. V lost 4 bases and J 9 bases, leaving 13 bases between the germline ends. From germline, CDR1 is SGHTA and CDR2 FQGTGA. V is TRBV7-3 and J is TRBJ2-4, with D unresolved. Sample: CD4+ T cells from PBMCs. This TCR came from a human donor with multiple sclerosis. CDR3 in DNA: TGTGCCAGCAGCTCCCCCCCTAGTGGCATTCAGTACTTC. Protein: CASSSPPSGIQYF.